One sample yielded the 31 T cell receptor beta chains listed below, sequenced in a study of cytomegalovirus exposure and HLA in healthy donors. The PCR employed 60 Vbeta primers together with 13 Jbeta primers. Clones were read by immunoSEQ multiplex PCR, and TCRdb kept only the in-frame ones, dropping some. The repertoire holds 90,000 or so clones, with approximately 64% as singletons. The sample was PBMCs. These receptors all stem from a boy aged 5-17 years in good health and CMV-seropositive.

The gene calls are TRBV2 and TRBJ1-3; D possibly corresponds to TRBD1 (6 bases). Germline CDR1 reads SNHLY; CDR2 reads FYNNEI. The CDR3 runs to 13 residues. With 5 bases removed from V and 4 bases from J, the gap between germline ends came to 9 bases. In DNA form, the CDR3 reads TGTGCCAGCAGTCGGACAGAAGGAAACACCATATATTTT. It translates to CASSRTEGNTIYF.

The V and J genes are TRBV5-4 and TRBJ1-2, with D maybe TRBD1 (5 bases). Germline CDR1 reads SGHNT; CDR2 reads YYREEE (reference sequence). This CDR3 contains 14 residues. V gave up 4 bases and J gave up 0 bases, with 10 bases separating them. In DNA form, the CDR3 reads TGTGCCAGCAGCCAAGGGGTATCTAACTATGGCTACACCTTC. This sequence encodes CASSQGVSNYGYTF.

This clone occurred a few times. The chain links TRBV6-1 to TRBJ2-7; D is perhaps TRBD2 (5 bases). Germline CDR1 MNHNS, CDR2 SASEGT. V was clipped by 9 bases and J by 0 bases, with 9 bases between them. The CDR3 totals 12 residues. CDR3 in amino acids: CASRDISYEQYF. The CDR3 bases are TGTGCCAGTCGGGATATCTCCTACGAGCAGTACTTC.

This chain connects TRBV6-1 to TRBJ2-5; D unclear. The J call may be wrong; the DNA end is better matched by TRBJ2-7. Germline loops: CDR1 MNHNS, CDR2 SASEGT. The CDR3 contains 13 residues. The CDR3 region has the DNA TGTGCCAGCAGTGAAGGAGTAGCCTACGAGCAGTACTTC. It is translated as CASSEGVAYEQYF.

The chain recombines TRBV6-5 with TRBJ2-3, with a tentative D call TRBD1 (6 bases). V lost 8 bases, J lost 1 base, and 13 bases lay in between. From germline, CDR1 is MNHEY and CDR2 SVGAGI. CDR3 length: 14 residues. CDR3 region: CASGKGERTDTQYF. The DNA for the CDR3 is TGTGCCAGCGGCAAGGGGGAGCGCACAGATACGCAGTATTTT.

This clone was counted between two and nine times. CDR3 bases: TGTGCCAGCAGCTTATTAATCCCTTCAATCGTAATCCACAATAACTATGGCTACACCTTC. Its translation is CASSLLIPSIVIHNNYGYTF. This chain uses TRBV11-3 with TRBJ1-2; D is undetermined. Trimming stripped 2 bases from V and 1 base from J, with 26 bases between. The CDR3 covers 20 residues. Germline V CDR1 and CDR2: SGHNT, YENEEA.

V is TRBV18 and J is TRBJ2-2; the D gene is possibly TRBD2 (6 bases). Germline V CDR1 and CDR2: KGHSH, LQKENI. The CDR3 spans 17 residues. V lost 3 bases and J lost 0, with 14 bases in between. CDR3: CASSPIMVAANTGELFF. Here the CDR3 DNA reads TGTGCCAGCTCACCTATTATGGTAGCGGCGAACACCGGGGAGCTGTTTTTT.

The chain is built from TRBV28 and TRBJ1-2; maybe TRBD1 (6 bases). Trimming took 8 bases from V and 1 from J, leaving 23 bases between them. Looked up from germline, CDR1 is MDHEN and CDR2 is SYDVKM. The CDR3 length is 17 residues. CDR3 protein: CASSTLGGRPHNYGYTF. In DNA form, the CDR3 reads TGTGCCAGCTCCACCCTGGGGGGGCGGCCCCATAACTATGGCTACACCTTC.

This clone has a handful of counts. The J gene is TRBJ2-7, the V gene TRBV4-1; maybe TRBD1 (5 bases). This CDR3 region has 15 residues. The V and J ends lost 0 bases and 2 bases respectively, with 11 bases between them. The V gene's germline CDR1 is MGHRA and CDR2 YSYEKL. DNA for the CDR3: TGCGCCAGCAGCCAAGACCCAGGGTCTACCTACGAGCAGTACTTC. It encodes CASSQDPGSTYEQYF.

CDR3 DNA: TGTGCCAGCAGCCACCCCACAGGGGCGTTGGAGACCCAGTACTTC. Protein: CASSHPTGALETQYF. The chain is built from TRBV11-2 and TRBJ2-5; 7 nucleotides line up with TRBD1. After removal of 5 bases from V and 5 bases from J, the junction contained 11 bases not matched to a gene. The length of the CDR3 is 15 residues. Germline values: CDR1 SGHAT, CDR2 FQNNGV. Complete variable domain (other parts from reference TRBV11-2 and TRBJ2-5): EAGVAQSPRYKIIEKRQSVAFWCNPISGHATLYWYQQILGQGPKLLIQFQNNGVVDDSQLPKDRFSAERLKGVDSTLKIQPAKLEDSAVYLCASSHPTGALETQYFGPGTRLLVL.

The chain employs TRBV19 and TRBJ2-7, with a tentative D call TRBD1 (5 bases). Germline V gives CDR1 LNHDA, CDR2 SQIVND (reference sequence). V lost 5 bases, J lost 2 bases, and 10 bases lay in between. The CDR3 runs 13 residues. Here the CDR3 DNA reads TGTGCCAGTAGTTTGGACATCACCTACGAGCAGTACTTC. This gives the protein CASSLDITYEQYF.

V and J are TRBV15 and TRBJ2-2; 12 bases fit TRBD2. This CDR3 region has 14 residues. The V gene end was trimmed by 6 bases and the J gene end by 7 bases; junction bases not matched to a gene: 3. Germline V gene data show CDR1 as LNHNV and CDR2 as YYDKDF (reference sequence). CDR3 residues: CATSLAGGFGELFF. For the CDR3, the DNA is TGTGCCACCAGTCTAGCGGGAGGGTTCGGGGAGCTGTTTTTT.

The rearrangement joins TRBV6-5 to TRBJ2-7, with 9 bases aligning to TRBD1. The trim removed 8 bases at V and 3 bases at J, leaving 2 bases unmatched. CDR1 and CDR2 from the germline V gene are MNHEY and SVGAGI. This CDR3 comprises 12 residues. CDR3 region: CASRDRVYEQYF. The CDR3 DNA reads as TGTGCCAGCCGGGACAGGGTCTACGAGCAGTACTTC.

The chain has TRBV7-2 and TRBJ2-5; D unclear. Deletions cut 2 bases from V and 5 bases from J, with 3 bases between. From germline, CDR1 is SGHTA and CDR2 FQGNSA. The CDR3 runs to 11 residues. The chain's CDR3 is CASSLQETQYF. CDR3 sequence (DNA): TGTGCCAGCAGCTTACAGGAGACCCAGTACTTC.

The chain is built from TRBV14 and TRBJ1-3; no firm D call. V dropped 5 bases and J dropped 0 bases, with 20 bases sitting between them. Germline values: CDR1 SGHDN, CDR2 FVKESK. This CDR3 is built from 18 residues. This CDR3 is CASSSGRFRAYSGNTIYF. CDR3 sequence (DNA): TGTGCCAGCAGCTCTGGGCGTTTCCGAGCCTACTCTGGAAACACCATATATTTT.

In its sample, this clone was seen once. This rearrangement joins TRBV30 to TRBJ2-5, with 12 bases that match TRBD2. V dropped 3 bases and J dropped 5; count of bases not matched to a gene: 10. The CDR3 extends over 16 amino acids. Germline-derived CDR1 and CDR2 are GTSNPN and SVGIG (reference sequence). In nucleotides, the CDR3 is TGTGCCTGGAGCCAACTAGCGGGAGGCTTTTTGGAGACCCAGTACTTC. Translated, it gives CAWSQLAGGFLETQYF.

The chain employs TRBV7-2 and TRBJ1-1; TRBD1 might be the D (5 bases). The germline CDR1 and CDR2 sequences are SGHTA and FQGNSA. V was clipped by 5 bases and J by 0 bases, with 10 bases between them. The CDR3 sequence is 14 residues long. CDR3 DNA sequence: TGTGCCAGCAGCCCTACGGGGGTGAACACTGAAGCTTTCTTT. This codes for CASSPTGVNTEAFF.

The chain couples TRBV6-1 to TRBJ1-5; 8 bases agree with TRBD1. The CDR3 loop spans 20 amino acids. The V gene end was trimmed by 0 bases and the J gene end by 3 bases; junction bases not matched to a gene: 16. Per the germline V gene, CDR1 is MNHNS and CDR2 is SASEGT. The CDR3 reads CASSEASLLPDRDFNQPQHF. DNA for the CDR3: TGTGCCAGCAGTGAAGCTTCGTTACTACCGGACAGGGACTTCAATCAGCCCCAGCATTTT.

This clone appeared a few times. The rearrangement joins TRBV4-3 to TRBJ1-4; 8 bases agree with TRBD1. This CDR3 is 14 amino acids long. V lost 0 bases, J lost 8 bases, and 2 bases stayed unmatched. The germline CDR1 and CDR2 sequences are LGHNA and YSLEER. CDR3 DNA sequence: TGCGCCAGCAGCCAAGACAGGGACAGGGAAAAACTGTTTTTT. This encodes CASSQDRDREKLFF.

V and J are TRBV5-1 and TRBJ2-4; TRBD2 might be the D (5 bases). This CDR3 has 13 residues. CDR1 is SGHRS and CDR2 is YFSETQ in the germline V gene. Trimming took off 4 bases at V and 5 bases at J, with 10 bases between the two ends. DNA of the CDR3: TGCGCCAGCAGCCCAGGACTGCAAAACATTCAGTACTTC. Translation gives CASSPGLQNIQYF.

The sample holds a few counts of this clone. The V gene is TRBV2, the J gene TRBJ1-1; TRBD1 is a possible D gene (5 bases). Trimming cost V 8 bases and J 3 bases, with 10 bases left between them. This CDR3 is built from 12 residues. Germline-derived CDR1 and CDR2 are SNHLY and FYNNEI. The CDR3 sequence is CASGGGYTEAFF. The CDR3, as DNA: TGTGCCAGCGGGGGGGGGTACACTGAAGCTTTCTTT.

This clone was detected a few times. This sequence joins TRBV6-6 and TRBJ2-7, with 7 bases lining up with TRBD2. The CDR3 totals 13 residues. Germline V lookup: CDR1 MNHNY, CDR2 SVGAGI (reference sequence). Trimming cost V 1 base and J 4 bases; bases outside gene matches: 1. CDR3 DNA sequence: TGTGCCAGCAGTTACTTGGGGGGGTACGAGCAGTACTTC. It encodes CASSYLGGYEQYF.

In this sample, this clone turned up a few times. The chain recombines TRBV27 with TRBJ2-7; 13 bases are a match to TRBD2. V shed 3 bases and J 4 bases; nucleotides not matched to a gene: 9. The germline gives CDR1 MNHEY, CDR2 SMNVEV (reference sequence). The CDR3 length is 17 residues. The chain's CDR3 is CASSFSGTSGIRYEQYF. The DNA of the CDR3 is TGTGCCAGCAGTTTCTCGGGGACTAGCGGGATTAGGTACGAGCAGTACTTC.

The chain links TRBV13 to TRBJ2-3; D not resolved. Trimming removed 4 bases from V and 4 bases from J, with 6 bases in between. The length of the CDR3 is 12 residues. Germline lookup yields CDR1 PRHDT and CDR2 FYEKMQ (reference sequence). In DNA form, the CDR3 reads TGTGCCAGCAGCTGGAGTCCAGATACGCAGTATTTT. Encoded protein: CASSWSPDTQYF. Combining the CDR3 with reference TRBV13 and TRBJ2-3 gives the whole variable domain AAGVIQSPRHLIKEKRETATLKCYPIPRHDTVYWYQQGPGQDPQFLISFYEKMQSDKGSIPDRFSAQQFSDYHSELNMSSLELGDSALYFCASSWSPDTQYFGPGTRLTVL.

The V call is TRBV7-2, the J call TRBJ2-3; D ambiguous. V was clipped by 5 bases and J by 5 bases, with 5 bases between them. The CDR3 is 11 amino acids. Germline values: CDR1 SGHTA, CDR2 FQGNSA. The CDR3: CASSLRDTQYF. CDR3 coding DNA: TGTGCCAGCAGCCTTAGAGATACGCAGTATTTT. The full variable domain, rest sourced from reference TRBV7-2 and TRBJ2-3, is GAGVSQSPSNKVTEKGKDVELRCDPISGHTALYWYRQSLGQGLEFLIYFQGNSAPDKSGLPSDRFSAERTGGSVSTLTIQRTQQEDSAVYLCASSLRDTQYFGPGTRLTVL.

The genes are TRBV19 and TRBJ2-2; D is ambiguous. The germline gives CDR1 LNHDA, CDR2 SQIVND (reference sequence). V lost 3 bases, J lost 1 base, and 9 bases lay in between. The CDR3 totals 15 residues. CDR3 loop: CASSISHGNTGELFF. CDR3 nucleotides: TGTGCCAGTAGTATTAGTCACGGGAACACCGGGGAGCTGTTTTTT.

The rearrangement links TRBV6-1 to TRBJ1-2; a weak D match, TRBD1 (5 bases). V gave up 7 bases and J gave up 4 bases, with 13 bases separating them. The CDR3 runs to 13 residues. Germline V gene sequence: CDR1 MNHNS, CDR2 SASEGT. The CDR3 DNA is TGTGCCAGCATGGGAGGGGCCGGCTATGGCTACACCTTC. Protein sequence: CASMGGAGYGYTF.

The gene calls are TRBV2 and TRBJ2-2; 9 bases are shared with TRBD2. The junction had 13 bases not matched to a gene; V was cut back by 7 bases and J by 7 bases. The CDR3 has 16 residues. Germline values: CDR1 SNHLY, CDR2 FYNNEI. CDR3 nucleotides: TGTGCCAGCACGGGCGACCCGGGACTAGCTAACGGGGAGCTGTTTTTT. Residues: CASTGDPGLANGELFF.

This clone occurred a few times. This chain joins TRBV30 and TRBJ1-4; D unclear. The germline V and J ends were trimmed by 0 bases and 6 bases, with 17 bases remaining between them. In germline, CDR1 is GTSNPN, CDR2 SVGIG (reference sequence). This CDR3 is 16 amino acids long. In DNA, the CDR3 is TGTGCCTGGAGTGTTGGGCTCTGGGCCTCTTATGAAAAACTGTTTTTT. It translates to CAWSVGLWASYEKLFF.

This clone was counted a single time. This rearrangement joins TRBV6-5 to TRBJ2-7, with D possibly TRBD2 on 6 matching bases. The V end lost 4 bases, the J end lost 0 bases, and 10 bases lay between the germline ends. The CDR3 extends over 14 amino acids. The germline gives CDR1 MNHEY, CDR2 SVGAGI. The CDR3 nucleotides read TGTGCCAGCAGTTCCCCGGGGGACTCCTACGAGCAGTACTTC. Protein product: CASSSPGDSYEQYF.

This chain connects TRBV6-6 to TRBJ1-1; D unclear. Trimming took off 5 bases at V and 1 base at J, with 11 bases between the two ends. Germline CDR1 and CDR2: MNHNY and SVGAGI (reference sequence). The CDR3 has 14 residues. CDR3 nucleotides: TGTGCCAGCAGTAACGGGGAGGGGAACACTGAAGCTTTCTTT. The encoded protein is CASSNGEGNTEAFF.